This TCR beta chain came from a study of CD8+ T cells in alopecia areata. At the level of the study: Treated patients swallowed 5 to 10 mg of oral tofacitinib twice daily. General study findings and limits: Scalp sample sequencing also detects resident alphabeta T cells of normal skin. Greater clonality was observed in lesional scalp samples, especially alopecia totalis/universalis, versus normal scalp.

Treatment described: oral pan-JAK inhibitor, 5-10 mg twice daily. Individuals with alopecia areata gave both lesional scalp punch biopsies and peripheral blood for collection. Concerning this clone: Antigen: not known.

Sequencing relied on a cDNA template that was reverse transcribed from extracted RNA. This table comes from immunoSEQ multiplex PCR, and its TCRdb copy is limited to in-frame clones, with some not included. This repertoire shows some 190,000 clones, about 47% found once; its top ten account for around a tenth. CDR3 length: 13 residues. Germline V gives CDR1 SGHTA, CDR2 FQGTGA. V lost 1 base to trimming and J lost 0 bases, with 3 bases between them. The sequence was collected from a human donor with alopecia areata. The rearrangement joins TRBV7-3 to TRBJ1-1; D gene unclear. This material consisted of CD8+ T cells sorted from blood, taken at approximately week 51, from a patient treated with tofacitinib. The CDR3 loop is CASSLRLNTEAFF. CDR3 nucleotides: TGTGCCAGCAGCTTAAGGTTGAACACTGAAGCTTTCTTT.